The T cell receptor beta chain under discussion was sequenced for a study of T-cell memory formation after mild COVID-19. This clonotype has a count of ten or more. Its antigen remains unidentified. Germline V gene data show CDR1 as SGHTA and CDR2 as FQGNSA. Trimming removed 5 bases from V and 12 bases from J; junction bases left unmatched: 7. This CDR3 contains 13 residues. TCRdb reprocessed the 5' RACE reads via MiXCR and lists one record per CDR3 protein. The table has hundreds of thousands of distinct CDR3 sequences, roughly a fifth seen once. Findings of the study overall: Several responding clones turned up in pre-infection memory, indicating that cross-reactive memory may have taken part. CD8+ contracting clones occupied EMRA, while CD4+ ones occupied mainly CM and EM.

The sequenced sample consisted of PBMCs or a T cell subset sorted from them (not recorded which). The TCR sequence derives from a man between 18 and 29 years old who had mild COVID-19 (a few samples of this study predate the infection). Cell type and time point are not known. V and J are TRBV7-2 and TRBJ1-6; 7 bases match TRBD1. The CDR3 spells CASSMAGGGPLHF. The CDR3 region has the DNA TGTGCCAGCAGCATGGCAGGGGGTGGACCCCTCCACTTT.